Listed here are 10 T cell receptor beta chains from one sample, sequenced in a study of blood T cells in healthy people across ages. The authors ran a second PCR of roughly 7 to 11 cycles using a sample-barcoded 5' primer and a J-beta primer mix. TCRdb reanalysed the 5' RACE reads using MiXCR and keeps one entry per CDR3 protein. The sample holds about 380,000 distinct CDR3 sequences, roughly half seen once. Sequencing was performed on blood. The receptors derive from a man aged 60-69 years in good health.

This clonotype was seen many times. The chain joins TRBV20-1 to TRBJ2-5, with 7 bases aligning to TRBD1. CDR1 and CDR2 (germline): DFQATT, SNEGSKA (reference sequence). The CDR3 sequence is 15 residues long. With 5 bases clipped from V and 3 bases from J, the junction kept 12 bases outside the gene matches. The CDR3 DNA reads TGCAGTGCTCCTGGGTGGGGGCAGGGGGAAGAGACCCAGTACTTC. It translates to CSAPGWGQGEETQYF.

As concerns this clonotype: Since a much larger clone is just one base distant, this may be a read error. The V and J genes are TRBV20-1 and TRBJ2-7, with D hard to call. The germline gives CDR1 DFQATT, CDR2 SNEGSKA (reference sequence). The CDR3 loop spans 11 amino acids. The CDR3 sequence: CRATRSNEQYF. CDR3 nucleotide sequence: TGCAGGGCAACCCGCTCCAACGAGCAGTACTTC.

The rearrangement links TRBV6-2 or TRBV6-3 to TRBJ2-1, with 8 bases identical to TRBD2. The V gene's germline CDR1 is MNHEY and CDR2 SVGEGT. The CDR3 extends over 18 amino acids. The junction had 7 bases not matched to a gene; V was cut back by 0 bases and J by 0 bases. CDR3 residues: CASSYSKLAAFSYNEQFF. Written as DNA, the CDR3 is TGTGCCAGCAGTTACTCTAAACTAGCGGCCTTCTCCTACAATGAGCAGTTCTTC.

The chain employs TRBV7-2 and TRBJ2-3; D gene uncertain. V gave up 1 base and J gave up 6 bases, with 14 bases separating them. The CDR3 contains 15 residues. The germline CDR1 and CDR2 sequences are SGHTA and FQGNSA. The CDR3 sequence: CASSLVVSQTDTQYF. CDR3 sequence (DNA): TGTGCCAGCAGCTTAGTTGTTAGCCAGACGGATACGCAGTATTTT.

The V gene is TRBV12-3 or TRBV12-4, the J gene TRBJ2-3, with TRBD2 matching 11 bases. CDR3 size: 16 residues. V trimming: 5 bases; J trimming: 6 bases; junction bases outside the gene matches: 10. CDR3 sequence: CASSGPGLAVLDTQYF. The CDR3 DNA follows: TGTGCCAGCAGTGGACCGGGACTAGCGGTACTCGATACGCAGTATTTT.

This clonotype came up a few times. The CDR3: CASTRFGAEGGQPQHF. Written as DNA, the CDR3 is TGTGCCAGCACCAGGTTTGGGGCGGAGGGGGGTCAGCCCCAGCATTTT. The chain has TRBV12-3 or TRBV12-4 and TRBJ1-5, with a tentative D call TRBD1 (6 bases). V dropped 7 bases and J dropped 6 bases, with 22 bases sitting between them. The CDR3 spans 16 residues.

The rearrangement joins TRBV4-2 to TRBJ1-1, with unresolved D. The CDR3 runs 14 residues. In germline, CDR1 is LGHNA, CDR2 YNFKEQ. Trimming removed 0 bases from V and 0 bases from J, with 5 bases in between. Here the CDR3 reads CASSQDGVNTEAFF. The CDR3, as DNA: TGTGCCAGCAGCCAAGACGGAGTGAACACTGAAGCTTTCTTT.

The sample holds a few counts of this clonotype. A much larger clone is a single base away; this may be a read error. The chain combines TRBV5-1 with TRBJ2-5; 8 bases fit TRBD2. The CDR3 runs to 13 residues. Germline V gene sequence: CDR1 SGHRS, CDR2 YFSETQ. V gave up 0 bases and J gave up 11 bases; unmatched junction bases: 6. The CDR3 here is CASSLAGGQEQYF. CDR3 DNA: TGCGCCAGCAGCTTGGCGGGAGGGCAGGAGCAGTACTTC. Drawing the rest from reference TRBV5-1 and TRBJ2-5, the complete variable domain is KAGVTQTPRYLIKTRGQQVTLSCSPISGHRSVSWYQQTPGQGLQFLFEYFSETQRNKGNFPGRFSGRQFSNSRSEMNVSTLELGDSALYLCASSLAGGQEQYFGPGTRLLVL.

This chain connects TRBV20-1 to TRBJ2-3; weak D call: TRBD2 (6 bases). V gave up 6 bases and J gave up 4 bases, with 14 bases separating them. The CDR3 length is 13 residues. Germline-derived CDR1 and CDR2 are DFQATT and SNEGSKA (reference sequence). CDR3 sequence (DNA): TGCAGTGCGCCAGTGGGGGGTGCAGATACGCAGTATTTT. Translating it yields CSAPVGGADTQYF.

This clonotype occurred many times. The chain carries TRBV28 and TRBJ2-7, with D unclear. Germline CDR1 MDHEN, CDR2 SYDVKM. The CDR3 is made up of 14 amino acids. V was shortened by 1 base and J by 3 bases, with 10 bases between the two germline ends. The CDR3 DNA follows: TGTGCCAGCAGTTTATACATGACTCACTACGAGCAGTACTTC. Translated, it gives CASSLYMTHYEQYF.